The rows below give T cell receptor beta chains drawn from one sample of a study of cytomegalovirus exposure and HLA in healthy donors. TCRdb's copy holds only in-frame clones and misses some; the assay was immunoSEQ multiplex PCR. The repertoire holds around 300,000 clones, with around 87% as singletons. Sequencing used PBMCs. The receptors originated from a woman aged 25 to 39 in good health and CMV-seropositive. Each CDR3 is given with its conserved first and last residue.

>TRBV4-3
CASSQDGGTVNSPLHF
>TRBV4-3
CASSQVQMGMNTEAFF
>TRBV7-3
CASSISGDYNEQFF
>TRBV30
CAWMVGGYEQYF
>TRBV28
CASRPPREGLAYEQYF
>TRBV27
CASRRQTTNEKLFF
>TRBV5-6
CASSQTGTEQYF
>TRBV2
CASRPDTAVPGELFF
>TRBV21-1
CASSQTGLGYNEQFF
>TRBV14
CASSLFLSGGSEQFF
>TRBV18
CASSPPWSGELFF
>TRBV2
CASSPGSLVVYEQYF
>TRBV5-6
CASTWPGGKQYF
>TRBV28
CASSLLGNQPQHF
>TRBV6-5
CASSNSLSGANVLTF
>TRBV15
CATSRGGARDSSYEQYF
>TRBV29-1
CSVEASRDRHYEQYF
>TRBV19
CASCLGQGPYEQYF
>TRBV5-1
CASSLRQGVRNEQFF
>TRBV7-9
CASSTLPGRPDSYEQYF
>TRBV4-3
CASSQDRLAGGAFYNEQFF
>TRBV6-5
CASSQGGLLYGYTF
>TRBV6-5
CASRGPSYEQYF
>TRBV6-4
CASSKRTSGYNEQFF
>TRBV28
CASSPRDRVNQPQHF
>TRBV9
CASSARQGDNSPLHF
>TRBV7-6
CASSLGAGDNYGYTF
>TRBV9
CASSAETGSTGELFF
>TRBV27
CATSDRAQYSNQPQHF
>TRBV4-2
CASSQSFQGSEAFF
>TRBV4-3
CASSPRGLRQETQYF
>TRBV28
CASSPLLGTGDNYGYTF
>TRBV4-1
CASSQRGETQYF
>TRBV5-6
CASRRIWGAEAFF
>TRBV7-2
CASSLGQSNYGYTF
>TRBV15
CATSRRNLVDTQYF
>TRBV5-4
CASSFVGDLYEQYF
>TRBV28
CASSLSVPRLNTEAFF
>TRBV6-6
CASSYGTGGITTGQYF
>TRBV5-6
CASSLYSNQPQHF
>TRBV9
CASSDRQGAPYEQYF
>TRBV29-1
CSVEDTGWGNTIYF
>TRBV6-6
CASSYQAIYEQYF
>TRBV19
CASSQGQGAYEQYF
>TRBV5-6
CASSLALDRHTISYEQYF
>TRBV27
CASSLSAGPTIPYNEQFF
>TRBV13
CASSSGGRSYEQYF
>TRBV5-4
CASSAGQGDTQYF
>TRBV7-8
CASSIPGGRYEQYF